This TCR beta chain was retrieved from a study of cytomegalovirus exposure and HLA in healthy donors. CDR3 length equals 14 residues. Trimming left V 2 bases short and J 6 bases short, with 10 bases between. Germline CDR1 reads SEHNR; CDR2 reads FQNEAQ (reference sequence). As regards this clone: The antigen remains undetermined.

The PCR ran on 60 Vbeta and 13 Jbeta primers. The method was immunoSEQ multiplex PCR; TCRdb's version includes in-frame clones alone and lacks a portion of them. Of approximately 160,000 clones detected, about four fifths appear once; the ten largest clones hold under 5%. Study results and caveats: Specific recognition of CMV antigens was confirmed in vitro for a few chains (all CMV-associated). Analyzed later, most CMV-associated TCR beta chains appeared HLA-restricted.

This clonotype originated in a girl between 5 and 17 years old in good health and CMV-seropositive. Sequenced sample: PBMCs. The chain employs TRBV7-9 and TRBJ1-4; D not certain. CDR3 residues: CASSLRRTDEKLFF. The CDR3 DNA sequence: TGTGCCAGCAGCTTAAGAAGAACAGATGAAAAACTGTTTTTT.